This TCR beta chain was recovered during a study of shared T cell receptors in the human thymus. There are a few counts of this clone. The data were produced by immunoSEQ multiplex PCR, yet TCRdb's version contains in-frame clones alone and is incomplete. In the table there are hundreds of thousands of clones, about 84% of which are singletons. These same data were also listed under a study on human thymus T cells. As that report states: The donors were infants in Finland with congenital heart defects, otherwise immunologically healthy. In corrective heart surgery, resections were taken, and these provided the thymus tissue. In thymic and blood repertoires alike, V and J usage looked biased. Thymic repertoires overlap heavily among unrelated individuals, related research has reported.

Sequenced sample: thymocytes. This receptor was taken from a boy younger than two with a congenital heart defect.

CDR3 sequence reads: CASSEAGRLSGNTIYF. The CDR3 DNA reads as TGTGCCAGCAGTGAGGCGGGCAGGCTCTCTGGAAACACCATATATTTT. The J gene is TRBJ1-3, the V gene TRBV6-1, with D unclear. Trimming removed 3 bases at V and 0 bases at J, with 12 bases between. CDR3 length equals 16 residues. CDR1 and CDR2 from the germline V gene are MNHNS and SASEGT.